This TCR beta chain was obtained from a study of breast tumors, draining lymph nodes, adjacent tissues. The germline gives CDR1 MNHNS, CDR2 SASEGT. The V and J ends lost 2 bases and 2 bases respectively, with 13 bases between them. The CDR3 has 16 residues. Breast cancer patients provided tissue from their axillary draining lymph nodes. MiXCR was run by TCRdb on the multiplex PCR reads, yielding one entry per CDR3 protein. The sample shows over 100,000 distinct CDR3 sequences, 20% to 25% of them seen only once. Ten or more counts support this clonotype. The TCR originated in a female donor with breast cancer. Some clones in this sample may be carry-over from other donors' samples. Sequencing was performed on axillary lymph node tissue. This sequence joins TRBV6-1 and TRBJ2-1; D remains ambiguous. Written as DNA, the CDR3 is TGTGCCAGCAGTGAACGGACGACGAACACCTACAATGAGCAGTTCTTC. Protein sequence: CASSERTTNTYNEQFF.